A single TCR beta chain is shown here with its context. Its antigen is as yet unknown. Some clones are missing from TCRdb's copy, which holds only in-frame ones; the method was immunoSEQ multiplex PCR. The table lists some 140,000 clones, almost 85% of them singletons. The source of the sample is a study of cytomegalovirus exposure and HLA in healthy donors. Study background: According to later analysis, the same platform produced the approximately 120 validation and about 630 first-cohort repertoires. Study-level points and caveats: The listing of 150 or so TCR beta chains classed them as cytomegalovirus-associated. Three CMV-associated chains proved CMV antigen-specific in vitro. TCR clusters originating in the first cohort tended to co-occur in the roughly 120 validation repertoires, according to a later analysis.

This TCR was recovered from a man younger than 45 in good health and CMV-seropositive. The specimen sequenced was PBMCs.

CDR3 amino acids: CASSLTVTRSYNEQFF. The CDR3 coding sequence is TGTGCCAGCAGCTTGACTGTTACCCGCTCCTACAATGAGCAGTTCTTC. The rearrangement uses TRBV5-8 and TRBJ2-1; D remains ambiguous. There are 16 residues in the CDR3. CDR1 SGHTS and CDR2 YDEGEE come from the germline V gene. Trimming shortened V by 1 base and J by 0 bases, and 11 bases separated the two germline ends.